This TCR beta chain was sequenced during a study of shared clonotypes between healthy human individuals. Study conclusions and caveats: Exclusively blood specimens were collected; tissue repertoires likely differ.

Terminally differentiated effector memory CD45RA+ cells were left out of the naive CD8 fraction, which was CD45RO-negative and positively selected for CCR7. As regards this clone: No antigen is known for it.

Once extracted for a subset, genomic DNA was divided evenly among several immunoSEQ plates. In the authors' workflow: Junction-only sequences without quality scores were provided by ImmunoSEQ, so filtering was different. The table came from immunoSEQ multiplex PCR; TCRdb's copy has only in-frame clones and leaves some out. Clone size and the V and J calls come from that table; the DNA yielded D and trimming. The sample has roughly 2,000,000 clones; about 95% are singletons. CDR3 size: 13 residues. Germline V gives CDR1 SGHAT, CDR2 FQNNGV. V dropped 2 bases and J dropped 2 bases, with 7 bases sitting between them.

The chain links TRBV11-2 to TRBJ2-7, with D unresolved. This clonotype originated in a man between 18 and 29 years old in good health. Source material: naive CD8+ T cells sorted from blood. This chain's CDR3 is CASSLNPAYEQYF. CDR3 DNA: TGTGCCAGCAGCTTAAACCCCGCCTACGAGCAGTACTTC. Full variable domain (rest looked up from reference TRBV11-2 and TRBJ2-7): EAGVAQSPRYKIIEKRQSVAFWCNPISGHATLYWYQQILGQGPKLLIQFQNNGVVDDSQLPKDRFSAERLKGVDSTLKIQPAKLEDSAVYLCASSLNPAYEQYFGPGTRLTVT.